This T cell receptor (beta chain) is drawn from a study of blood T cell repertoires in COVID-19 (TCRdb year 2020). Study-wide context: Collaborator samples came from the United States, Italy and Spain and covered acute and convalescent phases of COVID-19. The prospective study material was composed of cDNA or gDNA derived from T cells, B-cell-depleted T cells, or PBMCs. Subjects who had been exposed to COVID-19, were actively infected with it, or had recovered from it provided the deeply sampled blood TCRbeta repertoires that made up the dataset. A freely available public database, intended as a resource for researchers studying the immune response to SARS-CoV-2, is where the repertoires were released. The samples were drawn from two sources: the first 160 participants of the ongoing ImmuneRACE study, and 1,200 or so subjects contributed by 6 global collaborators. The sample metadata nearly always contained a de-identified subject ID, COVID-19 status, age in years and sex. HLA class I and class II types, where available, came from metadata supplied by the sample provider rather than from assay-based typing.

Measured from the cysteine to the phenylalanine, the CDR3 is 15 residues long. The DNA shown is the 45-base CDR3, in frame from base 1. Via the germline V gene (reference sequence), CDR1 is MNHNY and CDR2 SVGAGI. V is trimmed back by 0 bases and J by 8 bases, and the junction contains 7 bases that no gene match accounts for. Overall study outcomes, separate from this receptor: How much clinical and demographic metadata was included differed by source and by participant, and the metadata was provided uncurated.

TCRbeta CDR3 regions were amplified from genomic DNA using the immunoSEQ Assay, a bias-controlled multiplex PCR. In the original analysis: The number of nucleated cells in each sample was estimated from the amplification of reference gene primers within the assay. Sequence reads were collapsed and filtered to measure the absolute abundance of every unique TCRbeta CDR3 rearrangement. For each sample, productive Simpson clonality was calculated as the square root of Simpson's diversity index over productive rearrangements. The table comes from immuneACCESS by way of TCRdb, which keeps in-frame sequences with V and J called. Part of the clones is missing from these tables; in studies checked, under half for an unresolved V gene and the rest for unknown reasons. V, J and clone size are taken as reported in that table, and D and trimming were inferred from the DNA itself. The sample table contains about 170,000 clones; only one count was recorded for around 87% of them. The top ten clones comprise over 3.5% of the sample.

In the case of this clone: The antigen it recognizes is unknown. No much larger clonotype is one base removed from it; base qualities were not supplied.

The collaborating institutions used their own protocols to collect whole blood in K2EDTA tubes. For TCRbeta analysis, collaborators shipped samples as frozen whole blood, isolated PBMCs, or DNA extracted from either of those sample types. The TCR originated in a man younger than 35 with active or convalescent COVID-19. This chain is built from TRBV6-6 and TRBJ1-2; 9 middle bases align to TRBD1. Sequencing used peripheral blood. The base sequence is TGTGCCAGCAGTTACTCGAACAGGGGGCATAGGGGCTACACCTTC. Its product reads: CASSYSNRGHRGYTF.